This passage covers 16 T cell receptor beta chains from one sample sequenced in a study of cytomegalovirus exposure and HLA in healthy donors. Assay: immunoSEQ multiplex PCR; the TCRdb copy retains only in-frame clones and omits some. The repertoire consists of under 150,000 clones, with approximately 90% occurring once and the leading ten covering around 0.7%. The specimen was PBMCs. Receptor source: a man aged 18 to 30 in good health and CMV-seronegative.

The J gene is TRBJ2-1, the V gene TRBV30, with a weak D call TRBD1 (6 bases). CDR1 and CDR2 from the germline V gene are GTSNPN and SVGIG (reference sequence). The germline V and J ends were trimmed by 1 base and 1 base, with 11 bases remaining between them. CDR3 length equals 15 residues. The CDR3 is CAWSGTAYSYNEQFF. The DNA of the CDR3 is TGTGCCTGGAGTGGGACAGCTTATTCCTACAATGAGCAGTTCTTC.

The chain combines TRBV7-6 with TRBJ2-3, with 9 positions matching TRBD2. V was pared by 2 bases and J by 1 base, with 4 bases of the junction left unmatched. The CDR3 sequence is 16 residues long. Germline V gene lookup returns CDR1 SGHVS and CDR2 FNYEAQ. CDR3 in DNA: TGTGCCAGCAGCTTAACGACTAGCGGAGGCACAGATACGCAGTATTTT. This translates into CASSLTTSGGTDTQYF.

The chain carries TRBV6-5 and TRBJ2-5; D might be TRBD1 (5 bases). Per germline, CDR1 MNHEY and CDR2 SVGAGI. The CDR3 has 14 residues. V was trimmed by 2 bases and J by 5 bases, leaving 12 bases between them. The CDR3 here is CASSYGQGRETQYF. CDR3 DNA: TGTGCCAGCAGTTACGGGCAGGGCAGGGAGACCCAGTACTTC.

The chain links TRBV7-9 to TRBJ2-3; TRBD2 aligns across 11 bases. Germline V CDR1 and CDR2: SEHNR, FQNEAQ (reference sequence). The CDR3 has 15 amino acids. The trim removed 9 bases at V and 3 bases at J, leaving 8 bases unmatched. As DNA, the CDR3 is TGTGCCAGTGGAGGGGCTAGCGGGAGGACAGATACGCAGTATTTT. This encodes CASGGASGRTDTQYF. Together with reference TRBV7-9 and TRBJ2-3, the CDR3 gives the full variable domain: DTGVSQNPRHKITKRGQNVTFRCDPISEHNRLYWYRQTLGQGPEFLTYFQNEAQLEKSRLLSDRFSAERPKGSFSTLEIQRTEQGDSAMYLCASGGASGRTDTQYFGPGTRLTVL.

The rearrangement joins TRBV5-1 to TRBJ2-1, with D perhaps matching TRBD2 (5 bases). Germline lookup yields CDR1 SGHRS and CDR2 YFSETQ. The V and J ends lost 5 bases and 3 bases respectively, with 12 bases between them. This CDR3 is built from 14 residues. The CDR3 sequence is CASRSAGNYNEQFF. Written as DNA, the CDR3 is TGCGCCAGCAGATCGGCGGGTAACTACAATGAGCAGTTCTTC. The full variable domain, its missing parts supplied by reference TRBV5-1 and TRBJ2-1, is KAGVTQTPRYLIKTRGQQVTLSCSPISGHRSVSWYQQTPGQGLQFLFEYFSETQRNKGNFPGRFSGRQFSNSRSEMNVSTLELGDSALYLCASRSAGNYNEQFFGPGTRLTVL.

The chain has TRBV9 and TRBJ2-3, with 9 positions matching TRBD1. Per the germline V gene, CDR1 is SGDLS and CDR2 is YYNGEE. J was trimmed by 2 bases and V by 3 bases; bases with no gene match: 7. The CDR3 is made up of 16 amino acids. The CDR3 loop reads CASSETGGHPTDTQYF. For the CDR3, the DNA is TGTGCCAGCAGCGAGACAGGGGGACACCCCACAGATACGCAGTATTTT.

V is TRBV19 and J is TRBJ1-2; 7 nucleotides agree with TRBD1. The CDR3 contains 11 residues. Germline CDR1 LNHDA, CDR2 SQIVND (reference sequence). J was trimmed by 5 bases and V by 9 bases; bases with no gene match: 3. The CDR3 sequence is CASLTGYGYTF. The CDR3 region has the DNA TGTGCCAGCCTGACAGGGTATGGCTACACCTTC.

This clone came up once. The gene calls are TRBV28 and TRBJ2-7; D unclear. The CDR3 has 12 residues. Germline V gene sequence: CDR1 MDHEN, CDR2 SYDVKM. Trimming left V 6 bases short and J 6 bases short, with 12 bases between. The CDR3 spells CASSAYLGEQYV. CDR3 nucleotides: TGTGCCAGCAGCGCGTACCTGGGCGAGCAGTACGTC.

The rearrangement uses TRBV14 and TRBJ2-1, with 9 bases fitting TRBD1. V lost 1 base, J lost 4 bases, and 2 bases stayed unmatched. The germline V gene has CDR1 SGHDN and CDR2 FVKESK. CDR3 length: 15 residues. Written as DNA, the CDR3 is TGTGCCAGCAGCCAAGGGACAGGGGCGTACAATGAGCAGTTCTTC. Its protein product is CASSQGTGAYNEQFF.

This chain uses TRBV30 with TRBJ2-7; 8 bases line up with TRBD1. The V gene end was trimmed by 5 bases and the J gene end by 1 base; junction bases not matched to a gene: 16. The CDR3 loop spans 17 amino acids. Germline V gene data show CDR1 as GTSNPN and CDR2 as SVGIG (reference sequence). Written as DNA, the CDR3 is TGTGCCTGGCGAAAAACGACCCCCCGGACAGGGTCCTACGAGCAGTACTTC. Translated: CAWRKTTPRTGSYEQYF.

The chain uses TRBV4-3 and TRBJ1-2, with 7 bases identical to TRBD1. The V gene end was trimmed by 0 bases and the J gene end by 4 bases; junction bases not matched to a gene: 5. Per germline, CDR1 LGHNA and CDR2 YSLEER. CDR3 size: 15 residues. The CDR3 loop is CASSQDRGSVYGYTF. The DNA of the CDR3 is TGCGCCAGCAGCCAAGACAGGGGGTCGGTCTATGGCTACACCTTC.

The V call is TRBV6-5, the J call TRBJ2-3, with TRBD2 identical over 7 bases. Per germline, CDR1 MNHEY and CDR2 SVGAGI. The CDR3 consists of 14 residues. V was clipped by 6 bases and J by 3 bases; unmatched bases: 6. The CDR3 loop reads CASRAGYSTDTQYF. In DNA form, the CDR3 reads TGTGCCAGCAGAGCGGGATATTCTACAGATACGCAGTATTTT.

The V gene is TRBV29-1, the J gene TRBJ2-2; 7 nucleotides match TRBD2. This CDR3 region has 12 residues. CDR1 SQVTM and CDR2 ANQGSEA come from the germline V gene. Unmatched junction bases numbered 3, after V lost 7 bases and J lost 4 bases. The CDR3 bases are TGCAGCGCTGGGGGGGGCACCGGGGAGCTGTTTTTT. Its protein is CSAGGGTGELFF.

The chain carries TRBV11-3 and TRBJ2-1; a weak D match, TRBD2 (6 bases). V dropped 0 bases and J dropped 9 bases, with 15 bases sitting between them. This CDR3 region has 15 residues. The germline gives CDR1 SGHNT, CDR2 YENEEA. DNA for the CDR3: TGTGCCAGCAGCTTAGAAGATATCGGGAGCTTTGAGCAGTTCTTC. Protein: CASSLEDIGSFEQFF.

The chain recombines TRBV7-6 with TRBJ2-3; 12 bases are a match to TRBD2. Trimming cost V 4 bases and J 9 bases; bases outside gene matches: 8. CDR3 length: 15 amino acids. Looked up from germline, CDR1 is SGHVS and CDR2 is FNYEAQ. The CDR3 reads CASSWTSGEAGTQYF. The CDR3 DNA follows: TGTGCCAGCAGCTGGACTAGCGGGGAGGCCGGCACGCAGTATTTT.

The sample holds a few counts of this clone. The rearrangement joins TRBV7-9 to TRBJ2-1, with 7 bases lining up with TRBD1. With V trimmed by 5 bases and J by 4 bases, 2 bases remained unmatched. This CDR3 region has 13 residues. Germline V gene data show CDR1 as SEHNR and CDR2 as FQNEAQ (reference sequence). The CDR3 is CASSQGQYNEQFF. The CDR3, as DNA: TGTGCCAGCAGCCAGGGACAGTACAATGAGCAGTTCTTC.